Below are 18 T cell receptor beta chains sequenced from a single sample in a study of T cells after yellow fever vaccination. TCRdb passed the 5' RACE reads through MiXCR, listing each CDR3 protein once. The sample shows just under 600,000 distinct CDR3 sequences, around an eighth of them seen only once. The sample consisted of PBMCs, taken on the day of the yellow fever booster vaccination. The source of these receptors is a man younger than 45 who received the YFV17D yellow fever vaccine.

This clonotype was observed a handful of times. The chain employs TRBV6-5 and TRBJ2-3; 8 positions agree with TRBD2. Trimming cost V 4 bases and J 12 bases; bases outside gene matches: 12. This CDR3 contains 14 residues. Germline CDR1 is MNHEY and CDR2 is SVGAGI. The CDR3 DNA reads TGTGCCAGCAGTTTAGGGGTAGCGGGACAAAGTCAGTATTTT. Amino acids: CASSLGVAGQSQYF.

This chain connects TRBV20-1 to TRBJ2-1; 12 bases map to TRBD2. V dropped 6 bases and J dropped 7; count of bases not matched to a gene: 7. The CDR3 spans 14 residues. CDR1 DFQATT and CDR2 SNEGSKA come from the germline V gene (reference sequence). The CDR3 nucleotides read TGCAGTGCACGTCTAGCGGGAGGGGGAAATGAGCAGTTCTTC. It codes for CSARLAGGGNEQFF.

The CDR3 bases are TGTGCCAGCAGCTTGGGGGGGGCTTTGAATACGCAGTATTTT. Encoded protein: CASSLGGALNTQYF. The chain has TRBV7-2 and TRBJ2-3, with D perhaps matching TRBD2 (7 bases). CDR3 length: 14 residues. Germline lookup yields CDR1 SGHTA and CDR2 FQGNSA. Deletions cut 3 bases from V and 7 bases from J, with 14 bases between.

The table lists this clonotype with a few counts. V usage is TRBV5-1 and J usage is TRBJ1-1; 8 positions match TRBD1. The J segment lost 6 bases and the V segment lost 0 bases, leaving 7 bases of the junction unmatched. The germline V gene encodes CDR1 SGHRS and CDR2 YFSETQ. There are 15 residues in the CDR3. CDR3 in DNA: TGCGCCAGCAGCTTGGCTTCAGGGGGCTATTCTGAAGCTTTCTTT. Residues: CASSLASGGYSEAFF.

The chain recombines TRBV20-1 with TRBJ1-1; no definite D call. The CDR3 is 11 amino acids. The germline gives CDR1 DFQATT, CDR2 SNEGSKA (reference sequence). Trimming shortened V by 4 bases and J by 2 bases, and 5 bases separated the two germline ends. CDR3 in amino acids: CSATINTEAFF. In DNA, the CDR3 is TGCAGTGCTACGATAAACACTGAAGCTTTCTTT.

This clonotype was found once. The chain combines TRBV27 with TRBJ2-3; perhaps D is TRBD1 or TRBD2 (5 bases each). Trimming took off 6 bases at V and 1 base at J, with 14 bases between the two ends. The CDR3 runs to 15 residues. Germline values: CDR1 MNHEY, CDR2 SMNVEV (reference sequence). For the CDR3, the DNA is TGTGCCAGCAGCCCCAGGGAGTTGGGCACAGATACGCAGTATTTT. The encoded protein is CASSPRELGTDTQYF.

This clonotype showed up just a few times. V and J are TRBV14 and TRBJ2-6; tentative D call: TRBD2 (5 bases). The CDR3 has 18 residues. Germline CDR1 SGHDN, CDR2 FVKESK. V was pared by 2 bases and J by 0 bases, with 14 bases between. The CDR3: CASSQLLGRDSGANVLTF. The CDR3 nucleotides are TGTGCCAGCAGCCAACTACTCGGACGGGACTCTGGGGCCAACGTCCTGACTTTC.

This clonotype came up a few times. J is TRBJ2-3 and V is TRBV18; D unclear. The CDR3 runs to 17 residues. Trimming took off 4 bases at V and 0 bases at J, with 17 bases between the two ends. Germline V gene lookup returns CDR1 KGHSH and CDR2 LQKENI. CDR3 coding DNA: TGTGCCAGCTCACAGATCTCAGGTTATACTAGCACAGATACGCAGTATTTT. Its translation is CASSQISGYTSTDTQYF. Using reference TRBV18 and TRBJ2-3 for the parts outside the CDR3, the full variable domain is NAGVMQNPRHLVRRRGQEARLRCSPMKGHSHVYWYRQLPEEGLKFMVYLQKENIIDESGMPKERFSAEFPKEGPSILRIQQVVRGDSAAYFCASSQISGYTSTDTQYFGPGTRLTVL.

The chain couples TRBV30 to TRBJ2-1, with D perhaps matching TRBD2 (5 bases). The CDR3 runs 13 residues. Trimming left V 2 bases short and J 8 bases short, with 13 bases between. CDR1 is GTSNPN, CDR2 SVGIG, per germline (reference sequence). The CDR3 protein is CAWSFGGEDEQFF. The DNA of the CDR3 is TGTGCCTGGAGTTTTGGAGGAGAGGATGAGCAGTTCTTC. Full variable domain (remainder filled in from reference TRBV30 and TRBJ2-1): SQTIHQWPATLVQPVGSPLSLECTVEGTSNPNLYWYRQAAGRGLQLLFYSVGIGQISSEVPQNLSASRPQDRQFILSSKKLLLSDSGFYLCAWSFGGEDEQFFGPGTRLTVL.

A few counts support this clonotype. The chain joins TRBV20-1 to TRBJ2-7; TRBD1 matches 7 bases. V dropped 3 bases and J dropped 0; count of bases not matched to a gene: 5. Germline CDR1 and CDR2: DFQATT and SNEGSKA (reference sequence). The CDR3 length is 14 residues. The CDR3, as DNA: TGCAGTGCTAGGAAGGGGGCGAGCTCCTACGAGCAGTACTTC. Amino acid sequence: CSARKGASSYEQYF.

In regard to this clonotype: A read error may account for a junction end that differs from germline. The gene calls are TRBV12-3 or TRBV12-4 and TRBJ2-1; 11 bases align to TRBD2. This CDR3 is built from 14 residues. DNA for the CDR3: TGTGCCAGCAGTTTACTAGCGGGAGGTAAAGGGGCAGTCTTC. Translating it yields CASSLLAGGKGAVF.

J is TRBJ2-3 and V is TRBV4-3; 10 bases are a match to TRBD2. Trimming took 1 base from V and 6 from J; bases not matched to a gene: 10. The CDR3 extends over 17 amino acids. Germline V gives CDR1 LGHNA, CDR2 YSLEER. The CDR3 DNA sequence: TGCGCCAGCAGCCAAGGGATGGCTAGCGGGAGACGCGATACGCAGTATTTT. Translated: CASSQGMASGRRDTQYF.

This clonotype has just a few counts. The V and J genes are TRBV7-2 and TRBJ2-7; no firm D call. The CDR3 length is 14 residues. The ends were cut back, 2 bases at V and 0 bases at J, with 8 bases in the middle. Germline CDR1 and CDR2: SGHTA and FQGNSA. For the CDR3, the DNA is TGTGCCAGCAGCTTAATAGGGATCTCCTACGAGCAGTACTTC. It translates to CASSLIGISYEQYF.

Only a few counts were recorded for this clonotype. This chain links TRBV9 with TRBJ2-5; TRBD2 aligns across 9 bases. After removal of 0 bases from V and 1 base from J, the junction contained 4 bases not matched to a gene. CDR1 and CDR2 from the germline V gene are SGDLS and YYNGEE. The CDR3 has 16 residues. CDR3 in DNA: TGTGCCAGCAGCGTAGTTTCTAGCGGGACCCAAGAGACCCAGTACTTC. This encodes CASSVVSSGTQETQYF.

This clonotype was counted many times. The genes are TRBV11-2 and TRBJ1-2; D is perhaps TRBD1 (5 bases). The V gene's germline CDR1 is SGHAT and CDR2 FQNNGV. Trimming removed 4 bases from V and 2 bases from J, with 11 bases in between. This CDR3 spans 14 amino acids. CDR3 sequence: CASSSGRGNYGYTF. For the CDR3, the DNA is TGTGCCAGCAGCTCAGGTCGGGGGAACTATGGCTACACCTTC.

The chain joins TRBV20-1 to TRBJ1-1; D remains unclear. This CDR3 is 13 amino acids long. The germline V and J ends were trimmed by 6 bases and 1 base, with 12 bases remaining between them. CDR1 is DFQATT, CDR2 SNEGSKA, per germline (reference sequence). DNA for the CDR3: TGCAGTGCGACGGACCCGAAGAACACTGAAGCTTTCTTT. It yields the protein CSATDPKNTEAFF.

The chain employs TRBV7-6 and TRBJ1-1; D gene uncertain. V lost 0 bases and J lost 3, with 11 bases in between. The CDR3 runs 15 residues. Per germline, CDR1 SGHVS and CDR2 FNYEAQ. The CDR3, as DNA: TGTGCCAGCAGCTTAGCGCAAGGCTCATACACTGAAGCTTTCTTT. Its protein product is CASSLAQGSYTEAFF. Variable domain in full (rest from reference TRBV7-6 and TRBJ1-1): GAGVSQSPRYKVTKRGQDVALRCDPISGHVSLYWYRQALGQGPEFLTYFNYEAQQDKSGLPNDRFSAERPEGSISTLTIQRTEQRDSAMYRCASSLAQGSYTEAFFGQGTRLTVV.

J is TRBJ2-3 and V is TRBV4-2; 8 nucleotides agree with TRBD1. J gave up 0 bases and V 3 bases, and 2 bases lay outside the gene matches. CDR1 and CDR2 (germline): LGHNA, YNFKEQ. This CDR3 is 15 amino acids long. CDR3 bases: TGTGCCAGCAGCCAGAGGGACAGGAGCACAGATACGCAGTATTTT. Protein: CASSQRDRSTDTQYF.